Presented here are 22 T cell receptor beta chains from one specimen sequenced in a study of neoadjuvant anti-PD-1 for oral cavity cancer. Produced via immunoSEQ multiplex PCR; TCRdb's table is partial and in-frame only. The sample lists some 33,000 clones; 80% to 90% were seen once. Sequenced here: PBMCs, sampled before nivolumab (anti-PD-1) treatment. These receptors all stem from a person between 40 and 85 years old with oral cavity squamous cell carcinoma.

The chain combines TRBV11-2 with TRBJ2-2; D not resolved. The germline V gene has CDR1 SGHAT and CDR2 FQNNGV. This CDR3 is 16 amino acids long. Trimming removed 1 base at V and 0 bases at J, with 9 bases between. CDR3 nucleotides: TGTGCCAGCAGCTTAGGCGGCATTGCGAACACCGGGGAGCTGTTTTTT. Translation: CASSLGGIANTGELFF.

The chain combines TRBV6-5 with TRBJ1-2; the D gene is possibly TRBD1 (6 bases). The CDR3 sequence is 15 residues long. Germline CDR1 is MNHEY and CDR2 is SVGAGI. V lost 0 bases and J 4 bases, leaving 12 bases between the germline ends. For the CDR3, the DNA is TGTGCCAGCAGTTACTCCACAGGGAGCTCCTATGGCTACACCTTC. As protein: CASSYSTGSSYGYTF.

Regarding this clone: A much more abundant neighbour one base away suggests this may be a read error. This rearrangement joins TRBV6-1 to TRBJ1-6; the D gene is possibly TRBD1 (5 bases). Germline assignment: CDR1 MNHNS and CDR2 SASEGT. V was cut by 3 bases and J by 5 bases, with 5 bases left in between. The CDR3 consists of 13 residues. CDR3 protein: CASSDRDNSPLHF. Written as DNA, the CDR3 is TGTGCCAGCAGTGACAGGGATAATTCACCCCTCCACTTT.

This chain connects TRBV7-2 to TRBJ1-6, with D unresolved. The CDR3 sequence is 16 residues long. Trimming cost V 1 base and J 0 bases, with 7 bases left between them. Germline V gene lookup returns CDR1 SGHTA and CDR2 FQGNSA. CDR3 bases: TGTGCCAGCAGCTTAGAGTTCAGCTCCTATAATTCACCCCTCCACTTT. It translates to CASSLEFSSYNSPLHF.

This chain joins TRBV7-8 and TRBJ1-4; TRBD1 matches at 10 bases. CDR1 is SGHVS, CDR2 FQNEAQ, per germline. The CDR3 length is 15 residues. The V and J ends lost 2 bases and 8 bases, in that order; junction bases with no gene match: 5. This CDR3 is CASSLLDRGGEKLFF. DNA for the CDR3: TGTGCCAGCAGCTTACTGGACAGGGGGGGCGAAAAACTGTTTTTT.

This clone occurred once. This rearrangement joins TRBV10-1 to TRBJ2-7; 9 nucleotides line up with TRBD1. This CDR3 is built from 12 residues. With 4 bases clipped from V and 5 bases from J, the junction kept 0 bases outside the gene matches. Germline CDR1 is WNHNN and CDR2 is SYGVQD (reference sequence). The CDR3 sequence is CASSGDRDEQYF. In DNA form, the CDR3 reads TGCGCCAGCAGTGGGGACAGGGACGAGCAGTACTTC.

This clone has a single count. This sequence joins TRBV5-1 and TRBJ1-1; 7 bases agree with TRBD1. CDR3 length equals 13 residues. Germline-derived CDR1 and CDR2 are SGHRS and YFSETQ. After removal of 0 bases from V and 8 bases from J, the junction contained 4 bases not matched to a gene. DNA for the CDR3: TGCGCCAGCAGCTTGGCCGGGACAGCCGAAGCTTTCTTT. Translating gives CASSLAGTAEAFF.

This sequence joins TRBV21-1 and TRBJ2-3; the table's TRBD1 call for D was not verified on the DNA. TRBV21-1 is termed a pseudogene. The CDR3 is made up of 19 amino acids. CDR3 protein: CASSKDEGQGAAQWNTQYF. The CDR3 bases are TGTGCCAGCAGCAAAGATGAGGGACAGGGGGCGGCCCAGTGGAATACGCAGTATTTT.

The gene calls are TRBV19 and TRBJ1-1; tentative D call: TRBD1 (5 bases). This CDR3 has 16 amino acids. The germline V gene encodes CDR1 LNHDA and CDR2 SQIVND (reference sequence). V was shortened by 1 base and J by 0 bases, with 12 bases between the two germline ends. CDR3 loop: CASSIGAGVMNTEAFF. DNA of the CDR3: TGTGCCAGTAGTATAGGCGCGGGGGTAATGAACACTGAAGCTTTCTTT.

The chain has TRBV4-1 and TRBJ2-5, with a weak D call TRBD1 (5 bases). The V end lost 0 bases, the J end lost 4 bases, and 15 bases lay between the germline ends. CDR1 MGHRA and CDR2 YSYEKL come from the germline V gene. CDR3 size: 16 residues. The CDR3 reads CASSQEFVQGPETQYF. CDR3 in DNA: TGCGCCAGCAGCCAAGAATTCGTGCAGGGCCCAGAGACCCAGTACTTC.

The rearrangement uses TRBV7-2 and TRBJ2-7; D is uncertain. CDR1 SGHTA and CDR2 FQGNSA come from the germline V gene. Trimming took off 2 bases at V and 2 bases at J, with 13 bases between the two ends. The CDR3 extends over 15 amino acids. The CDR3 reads CASSLISRSAYEQYF. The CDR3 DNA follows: TGTGCCAGCAGCTTAATTTCTAGGTCTGCCTACGAGCAGTACTTC.

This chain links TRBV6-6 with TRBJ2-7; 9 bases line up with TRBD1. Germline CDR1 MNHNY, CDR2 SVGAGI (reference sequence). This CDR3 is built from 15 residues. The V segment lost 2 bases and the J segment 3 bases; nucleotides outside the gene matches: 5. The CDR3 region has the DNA TGTGCCAGCAGTTACGACAGGGGGGGAGGCTACGAGCAGTACTTC. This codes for CASSYDRGGGYEQYF.

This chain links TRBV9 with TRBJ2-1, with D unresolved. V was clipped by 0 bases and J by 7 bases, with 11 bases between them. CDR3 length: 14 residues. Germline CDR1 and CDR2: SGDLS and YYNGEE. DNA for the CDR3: TGTGCCAGCAGCGTAGTGGACGCCAAGAATGAGCAGTTCTTC. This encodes CASSVVDAKNEQFF.

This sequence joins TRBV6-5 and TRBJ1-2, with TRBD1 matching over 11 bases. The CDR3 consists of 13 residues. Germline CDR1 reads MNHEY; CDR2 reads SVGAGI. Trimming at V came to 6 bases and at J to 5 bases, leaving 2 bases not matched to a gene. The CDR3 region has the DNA TGTGCCAGCAGCCGGGACAGGGGGTATGGCTACACCTTC. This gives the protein CASSRDRGYGYTF.

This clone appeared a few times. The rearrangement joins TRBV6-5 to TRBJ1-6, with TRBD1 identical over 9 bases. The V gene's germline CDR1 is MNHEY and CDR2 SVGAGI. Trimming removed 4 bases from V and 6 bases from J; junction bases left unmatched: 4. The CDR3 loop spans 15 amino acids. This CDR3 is CASSWTGAINSPLHF. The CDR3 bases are TGTGCCAGCAGTTGGACAGGGGCCATTAATTCACCCCTCCACTTT.

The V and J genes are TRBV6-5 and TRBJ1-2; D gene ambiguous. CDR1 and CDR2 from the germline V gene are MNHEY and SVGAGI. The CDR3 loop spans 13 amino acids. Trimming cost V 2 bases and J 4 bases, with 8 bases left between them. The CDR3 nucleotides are TGTGCCAGCAGTTACCGGTTGACCTATGGCTACACCTTC. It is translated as CASSYRLTYGYTF.

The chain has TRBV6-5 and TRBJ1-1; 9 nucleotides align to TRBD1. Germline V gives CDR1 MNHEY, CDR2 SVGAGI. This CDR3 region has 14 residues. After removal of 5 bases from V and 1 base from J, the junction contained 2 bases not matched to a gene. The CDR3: CASSTGQGNTEAFF. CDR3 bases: TGTGCCAGCAGTACGGGACAGGGGAACACTGAAGCTTTCTTT.

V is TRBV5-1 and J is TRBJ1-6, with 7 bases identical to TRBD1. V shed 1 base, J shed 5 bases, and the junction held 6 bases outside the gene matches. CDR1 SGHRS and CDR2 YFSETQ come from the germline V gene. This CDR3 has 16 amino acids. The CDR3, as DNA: TGCGCCAGCAGCTTGTCAGGGGGGACCCATAATTCACCCCTCCACTTT. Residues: CASSLSGGTHNSPLHF.

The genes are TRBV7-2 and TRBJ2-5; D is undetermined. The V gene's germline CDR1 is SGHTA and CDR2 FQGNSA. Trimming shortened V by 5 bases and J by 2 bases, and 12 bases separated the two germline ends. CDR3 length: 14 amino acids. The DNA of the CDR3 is TGTGCCAGCAGCCCTCAGGTTCTGCAAGAGACCCAGTACTTC. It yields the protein CASSPQVLQETQYF.

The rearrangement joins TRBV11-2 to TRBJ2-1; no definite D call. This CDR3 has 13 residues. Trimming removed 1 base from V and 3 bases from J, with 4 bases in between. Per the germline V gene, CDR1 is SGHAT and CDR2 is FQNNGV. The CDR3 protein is CASSLGHYNEQFF. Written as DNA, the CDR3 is TGTGCCAGCAGCTTAGGCCACTACAATGAGCAGTTCTTC.

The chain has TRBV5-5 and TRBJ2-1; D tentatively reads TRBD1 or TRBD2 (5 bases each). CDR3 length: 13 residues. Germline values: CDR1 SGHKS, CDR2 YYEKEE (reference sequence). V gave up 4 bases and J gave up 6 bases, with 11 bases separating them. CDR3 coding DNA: TGTGCCAGCAGCCGTCTAGGGACCAATGAGCAGTTCTTC. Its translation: CASSRLGTNEQFF.

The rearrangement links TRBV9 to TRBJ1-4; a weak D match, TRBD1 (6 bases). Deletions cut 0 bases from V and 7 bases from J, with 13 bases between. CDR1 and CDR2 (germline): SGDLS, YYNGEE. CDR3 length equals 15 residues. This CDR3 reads CASSVAARGAEKLFF. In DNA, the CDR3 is TGTGCCAGCAGCGTAGCGGCTAGGGGGGCTGAAAAACTGTTTTTT.